These T cell receptor beta chains were read from a single sample in a study of beta chain features in type 1 diabetes. Profiled with immunoSEQ multiplex PCR; TCRdb holds only in-frame clones, not every one. Among more than 300,000 clones listed, 10% to 15% were seen once. Input material: naive CD4+ T cells from blood. These receptor sequences come from a young man in good health. Each CDR3 is given with its conserved first and last residue. Each record gives: J gene, D gene, clone size, CDR3 length, V gene, CDR3 protein, CDR3 DNA. A D gene is named only where the DNA matches it firmly. Some rows mark clone size as missing; the rest say once, few, many or name a class of expanded clone.

TRBJ2-7	TRBD1	-	14	TRBV6-1	CASSVRTGTHEQYF	TGTGCCAGCAGTGTAAGGACAGGGACCCACGAGCAGTACTTC
TRBJ2-7	-	few	15	TRBV6-1	CASSEGGGNSYEQYF	TGTGCCAGCAGTGAAGGTGGCGGGAACTCCTACGAGCAGTACTTC
TRBJ1-5	-	-	14	TRBV2	CASTLDRSNQPQHF	TGTGCCAGCACTCTAGACAGGAGTAATCAGCCCCAGCATTTT
TRBJ1-2	TRBD1	few	14	TRBV30	CAWGQESSNYGYTF	TGTGCCTGGGGACAGGAATCTTCTAACTATGGCTACACCTTC
TRBJ2-2	-	few	15	TRBV6-6	CASSYVRGLTGELFF	TGTGCCAGCAGTTATGTTCGAGGATTAACCGGGGAGCTGTTTTTT
TRBJ2-3	TRBD1	few	16	TRBV9	CASSGRDSLSTDTQYF	TGTGCCAGCAGCGGTAGGGACAGCTTGAGCACAGATACGCAGTATTTT
TRBJ2-7	-	-	11	TRBV28	CASRGGREQYF	TGTGCCAGCAGGGGGGGAAGGGAGCAGTACTTC
TRBJ2-1	-	few	12	TRBV7-9	CASSPQGYEQFF	TGTGCCAGCAGCCCCCAGGGCTATGAGCAGTTCTTC
TRBJ2-7	-	few	15	TRBV7-2	CASSSRMGGTGEQYF	TGTGCCAGCAGCTCAAGAATGGGGGGAACTGGCGAGCAGTACTTC
TRBJ2-3	-	few	13	TRBV18	CASSPRATDTQYF	TGTGCCAGCTCACCCCGCGCCACAGATACGCAGTATTTT
TRBJ2-2	-	-	16	TRBV18	CASSPLTGMAAGELFF	TGTGCCAGCTCACCTTTAACGGGGATGGCGGCCGGGGAGCTGTTTTTT
TRBJ2-7	-	-	12	TRBV4-1	CASSPDSYEQYF	TGCGCCAGCAGCCCAGACAGCTACGAGCAGTACTTC
TRBJ2-7	TRBD2	few	13	TRBV4-1	CASTLERGNEQYF	TGCGCCAGCACCCTAGAGCGGGGGAACGAGCAGTACTTC
TRBJ2-5	-	few	14	TRBV7-3	CASSPGSGQETQYF	TGTGCCAGCAGCCCGGGTAGCGGCCAAGAGACCCAGTACTTC
TRBJ2-1	TRBD2	few	15	TRBV13	CASSPSGRAYNEQFF	TGTGCCAGCAGCCCTAGCGGGAGGGCCTACAATGAGCAGTTCTTC
TRBJ2-1	TRBD2	-	16	TRBV4-2	CASSPRGGGANNEQFF	TGTGCCAGCAGCCCCCGCGGCGGGGGGGCTAACAATGAGCAGTTCTTC
TRBJ2-3	-	-	17	TRBV5-1	CASSLFTGRIGTDTQYF	TGCGCCAGCAGCTTGTTTACAGGGCGAATTGGCACAGATACGCAGTATTTT
TRBJ2-2	TRBD2	-	13	TRBV29-1	CSVETSGTGELFF	TGCAGCGTTGAAACTAGCGGCACCGGGGAGCTGTTTTTT
TRBJ2-2	TRBD1	few	14	TRBV5-5	CATKTGFDTGELFF	TGTGCCACCAAGACAGGGTTTGACACCGGGGAGCTGTTTTTT
TRBJ2-5	-	-	10	TRBV29-1	CSGSLETQYF	TGCAGCGGTAGCCTAGAGACCCAGTACTTC
TRBJ1-1	-	few	13	TRBV25-1	CASSEYRGTEAFF	TGTGCCAGCAGTGAATATAGGGGCACTGAAGCTTTCTTT
TRBJ2-5	-	-	14	TRBV4-2	CASSQGVTRGTQYF	TGTGCCAGCAGCCAAGGGGTGACAAGGGGAACCCAGTACTTC
TRBJ2-7	TRBD2	few	15	TRBV15	CATSRELAAPYEQYF	TGTGCCACCAGCAGAGAACTAGCGGCCCCCTACGAGCAGTACTTC
TRBJ2-1	-	many	13	TRBV29-1	CSGGSDRNNEQFF	TGCAGCGGGGGATCCGACAGAAACAATGAGCAGTTCTTC
TRBJ2-5	TRBD1	-	14	TRBV9	CASSAGQTQETQYF	TGTGCCAGCAGCGCGGGACAGACCCAAGAGACCCAGTACTTC
TRBJ1-4	-	few	13	TRBV7-9	CASSPESGEKLFF	TGTGCCAGCAGCCCAGAGTCGGGGGAAAAACTGTTTTTT
TRBJ1-3	-	-	15	TRBV7-9	CASSLAGRDGNTIYF	TGTGCCAGCAGCTTAGCTGGCAGGGATGGAAACACCATATATTTT
TRBJ2-2	TRBD1	few	13	TRBV29-1	CSVGQGNGEELFF	TGCAGCGTTGGACAGGGAAATGGTGAGGAGCTGTTTTTT
TRBJ2-7	TRBD2	-	14	TRBV10-3	CAIKQRDGYYEQYF	TGTGCCATCAAACAGCGGGACGGATACTACGAGCAGTACTTC
TRBJ1-2	TRBD1	-	15	TRBV7-2	CASRTPGQGQGGYTF	TGTGCCAGCAGGACCCCGGGACAGGGTCAGGGTGGCTACACCTTC
TRBJ1-5	TRBD1	-	13	TRBV30	CASDRGPNQPQHF	TGTGCCTCCGACAGGGGGCCCAATCAGCCCCAGCATTTT
TRBJ2-6	TRBD1	few	15	TRBV5-1	CASSQGASGANVLTF	TGCGCCAGCAGCCAGGGGGCATCCGGGGCCAACGTCCTGACTTTC
TRBJ2-5	-	few	14	TRBV28	CASGRLFLQETQYF	TGTGCCAGCGGGCGTCTATTCCTCCAAGAGACCCAGTACTTC